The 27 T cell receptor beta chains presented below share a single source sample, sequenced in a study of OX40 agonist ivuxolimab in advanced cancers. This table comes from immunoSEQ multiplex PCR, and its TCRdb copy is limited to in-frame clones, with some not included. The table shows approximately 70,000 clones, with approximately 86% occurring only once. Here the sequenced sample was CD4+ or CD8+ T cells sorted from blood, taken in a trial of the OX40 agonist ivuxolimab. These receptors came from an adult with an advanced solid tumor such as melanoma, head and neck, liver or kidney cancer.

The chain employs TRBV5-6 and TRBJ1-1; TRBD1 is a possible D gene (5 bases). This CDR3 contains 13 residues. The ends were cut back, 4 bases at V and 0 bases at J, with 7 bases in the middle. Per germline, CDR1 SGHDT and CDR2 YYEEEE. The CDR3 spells CASSGTVNTEAFF. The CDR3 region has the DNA TGTGCCAGCAGCGGGACGGTGAACACTGAAGCTTTCTTT.

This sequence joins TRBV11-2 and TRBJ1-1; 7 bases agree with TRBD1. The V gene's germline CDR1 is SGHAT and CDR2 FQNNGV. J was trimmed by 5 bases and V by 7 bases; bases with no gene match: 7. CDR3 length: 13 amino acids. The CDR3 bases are TGTGCCAGCACCCGACAGGGCGGTACTGAAGCTTTCTTT. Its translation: CASTRQGGTEAFF.

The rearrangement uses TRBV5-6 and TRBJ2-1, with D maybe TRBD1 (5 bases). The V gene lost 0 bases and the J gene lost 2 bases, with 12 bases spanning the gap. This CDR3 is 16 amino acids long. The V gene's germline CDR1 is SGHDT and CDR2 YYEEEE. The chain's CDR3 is CASSLAPRAAYNEQFF. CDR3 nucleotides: TGTGCCAGCAGCTTGGCGCCCAGGGCTGCCTACAATGAGCAGTTCTTC.

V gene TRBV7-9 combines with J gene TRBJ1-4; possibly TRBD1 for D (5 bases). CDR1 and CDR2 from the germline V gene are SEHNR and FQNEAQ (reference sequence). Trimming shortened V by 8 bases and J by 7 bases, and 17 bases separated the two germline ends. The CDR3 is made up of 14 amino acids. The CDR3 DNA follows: TGTGCCAGCGCCGACGCCGGGGGGACTGAAAAACTGTTTTTT. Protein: CASADAGGTEKLFF.

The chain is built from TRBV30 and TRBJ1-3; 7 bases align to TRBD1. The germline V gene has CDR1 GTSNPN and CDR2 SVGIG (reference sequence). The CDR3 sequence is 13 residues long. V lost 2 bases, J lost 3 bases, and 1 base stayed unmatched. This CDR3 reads CAWSPGGGNTIYF. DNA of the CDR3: TGTGCCTGGAGTCCAGGGGGTGGAAACACCATATATTTT.

The CDR3 reads CASRPHGGDEQFF. CDR3 in DNA: TGTGCCAGCAGACCTCACGGGGGAGATGAGCAGTTCTTC. The chain couples TRBV28 to TRBJ2-1, with D possibly TRBD2 on 6 matching bases. V was shortened by 6 bases and J by 8 bases, with 14 bases between the two germline ends. Per the germline V gene, CDR1 is MDHEN and CDR2 is SYDVKM. There are 13 residues in the CDR3. The whole variable domain, filled in from reference TRBV28 and TRBJ2-1, reads DVKVTQSSRYLVKRTGEKVFLECVQDMDHENMFWYRQDPGLGLRLIYFSYDVKMKEKGDIPEGYSVSREKKERFSLILESASTNQTSMYLCASRPHGGDEQFFGPGTRLTVL.

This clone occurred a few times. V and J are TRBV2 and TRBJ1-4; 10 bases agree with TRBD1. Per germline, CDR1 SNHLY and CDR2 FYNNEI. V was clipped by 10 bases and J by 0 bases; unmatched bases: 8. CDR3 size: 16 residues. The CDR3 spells CAIGTGEIATNEKLFF. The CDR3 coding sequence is TGTGCCATCGGGACAGGGGAAATTGCAACTAATGAAAAACTGTTTTTT. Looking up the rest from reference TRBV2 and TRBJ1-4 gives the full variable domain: EPEVTQTPSHQVTQMGQEVILRCVPISNHLYFYWYRQILGQKVEFLVSFYNNEISEKSEIFDDQFSVERPDGSNFTLKIRSTKLEDSAMYFCAIGTGEIATNEKLFFGSGTQLSVL.

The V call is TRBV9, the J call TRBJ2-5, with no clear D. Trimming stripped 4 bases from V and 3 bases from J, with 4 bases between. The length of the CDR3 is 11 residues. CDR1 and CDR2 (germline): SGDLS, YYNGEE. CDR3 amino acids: CASSSEETQYF. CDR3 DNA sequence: TGTGCCAGCAGCAGCGAAGAGACCCAGTACTTC.

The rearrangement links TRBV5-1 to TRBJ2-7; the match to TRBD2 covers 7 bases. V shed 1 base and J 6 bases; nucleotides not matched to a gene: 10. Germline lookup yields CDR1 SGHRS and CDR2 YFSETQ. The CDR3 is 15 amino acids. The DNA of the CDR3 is TGCGCCAGCAGCTTGCCAGGACTAGGTCTATCCGAGCAGTACTTC. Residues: CASSLPGLGLSEQYF.

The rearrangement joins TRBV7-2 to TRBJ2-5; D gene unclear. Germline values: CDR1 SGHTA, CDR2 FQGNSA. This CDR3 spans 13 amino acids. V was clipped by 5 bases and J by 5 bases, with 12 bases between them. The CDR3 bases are TGTGCCAGCAGCAGGGATAGGCAGGAGACCCAGTACTTC. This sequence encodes CASSRDRQETQYF.

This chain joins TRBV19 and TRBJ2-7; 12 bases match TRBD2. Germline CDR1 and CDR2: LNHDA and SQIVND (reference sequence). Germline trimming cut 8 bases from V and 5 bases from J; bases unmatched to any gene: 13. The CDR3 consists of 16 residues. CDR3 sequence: CASRTSGTRGYDEQYF. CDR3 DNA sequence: TGTGCCAGTCGGACTAGCGGGACTAGAGGTTACGACGAGCAGTACTTC. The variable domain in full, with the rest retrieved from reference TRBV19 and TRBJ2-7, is DGGITQSPKYLFRKEGQNVTLSCEQNLNHDAMYWYRQDPGQGLRLIYYSQIVNDFQKGDIAEGYSVSREKKESFPLTVTSAQKNPTAFYLCASRTSGTRGYDEQYFGPGTRLTVT.

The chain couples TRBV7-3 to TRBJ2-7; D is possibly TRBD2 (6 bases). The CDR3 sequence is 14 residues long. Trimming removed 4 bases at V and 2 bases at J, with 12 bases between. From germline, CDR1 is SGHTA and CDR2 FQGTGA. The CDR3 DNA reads TGTGCCAGCAGCTCGTCCGGAGGGCCCTACGAGCAGTACTTC. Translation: CASSSSGGPYEQYF.

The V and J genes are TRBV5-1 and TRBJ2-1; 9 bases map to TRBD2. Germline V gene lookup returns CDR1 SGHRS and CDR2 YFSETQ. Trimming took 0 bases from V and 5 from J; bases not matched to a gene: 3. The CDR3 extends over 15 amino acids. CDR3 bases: TGCGCCAGCAGCTTGGCCGGACTAGCGCACAATGAGCAGTTCTTC. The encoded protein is CASSLAGLAHNEQFF. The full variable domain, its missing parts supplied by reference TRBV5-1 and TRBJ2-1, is KAGVTQTPRYLIKTRGQQVTLSCSPISGHRSVSWYQQTPGQGLQFLFEYFSETQRNKGNFPGRFSGRQFSNSRSEMNVSTLELGDSALYLCASSLAGLAHNEQFFGPGTRLTVL.

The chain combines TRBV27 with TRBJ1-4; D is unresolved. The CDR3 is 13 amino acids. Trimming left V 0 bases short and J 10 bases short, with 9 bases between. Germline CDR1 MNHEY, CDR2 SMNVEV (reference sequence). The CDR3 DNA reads TGTGCCAGCAGTTTATCGTACGGAGGAAAACTGTTTTTT. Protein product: CASSLSYGGKLFF.

The CDR3 sequence is CASSLMGDTEAFF. The CDR3 region has the DNA TGTGCCAGCAGCCTTATGGGGGACACTGAAGCTTTCTTT. The J gene is TRBJ1-1, the V gene TRBV7-3; possibly TRBD1 for D (5 bases). Germline loops: CDR1 SGHTA, CDR2 FQGTGA. V was cut by 5 bases and J by 3 bases, with 10 bases left in between. The CDR3 is 13 amino acids.

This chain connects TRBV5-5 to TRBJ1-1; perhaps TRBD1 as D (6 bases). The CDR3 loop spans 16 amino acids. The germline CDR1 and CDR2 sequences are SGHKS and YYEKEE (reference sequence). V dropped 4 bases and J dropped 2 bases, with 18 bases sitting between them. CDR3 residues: CASSPEGRGINTEAFF. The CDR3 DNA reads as TGTGCCAGCAGCCCTGAGGGCAGGGGAATCAACACTGAAGCTTTCTTT.

The CDR3: CAISGGLGPRDEQYF. In nucleotides, the CDR3 is TGTGCCATCAGTGGGGGACTAGGCCCTCGGGACGAGCAGTACTTC. This rearrangement joins TRBV10-3 to TRBJ2-7; 8 bases fit TRBD2. The CDR3 is 15 residues long. Germline trimming cut 4 bases from V and 5 bases from J; bases unmatched to any gene: 10. Per the germline V gene, CDR1 is ENHRY and CDR2 is SYGVKD.

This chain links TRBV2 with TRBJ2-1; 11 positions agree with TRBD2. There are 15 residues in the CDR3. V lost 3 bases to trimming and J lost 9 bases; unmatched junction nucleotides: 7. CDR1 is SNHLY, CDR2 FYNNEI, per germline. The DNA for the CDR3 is TGTGCCAGCAGTGAGCAGGCTAGCGGGGGGCCTGAGCAGTTCTTC. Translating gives CASSEQASGGPEQFF.

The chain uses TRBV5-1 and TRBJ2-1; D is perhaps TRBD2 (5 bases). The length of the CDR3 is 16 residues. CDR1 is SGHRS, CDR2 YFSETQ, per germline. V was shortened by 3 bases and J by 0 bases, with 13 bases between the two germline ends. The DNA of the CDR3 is TGCGCCAGCAGCTACAGCGGAGGAAGCTCCTACAATGAGCAGTTCTTC. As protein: CASSYSGGSSYNEQFF.

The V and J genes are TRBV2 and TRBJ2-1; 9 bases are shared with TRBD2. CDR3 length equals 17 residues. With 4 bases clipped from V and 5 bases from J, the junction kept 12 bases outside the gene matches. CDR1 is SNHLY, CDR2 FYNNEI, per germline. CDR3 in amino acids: CASSGSLGGRAHNEQFF. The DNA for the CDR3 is TGTGCCAGCAGTGGATCGCTCGGCGGGAGGGCCCACAATGAGCAGTTCTTC.

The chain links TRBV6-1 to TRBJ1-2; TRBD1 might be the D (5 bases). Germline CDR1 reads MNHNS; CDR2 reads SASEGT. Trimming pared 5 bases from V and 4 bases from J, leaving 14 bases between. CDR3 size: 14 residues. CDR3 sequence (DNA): TGTGCCAGCAGTCAAGGGGCGGAGGGCTATGGCTACACCTTC. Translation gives CASSQGAEGYGYTF.

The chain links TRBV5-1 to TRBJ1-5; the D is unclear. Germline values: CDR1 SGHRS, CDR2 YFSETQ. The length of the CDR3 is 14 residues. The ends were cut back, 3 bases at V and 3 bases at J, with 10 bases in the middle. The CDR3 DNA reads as TGCGCCAGCAGCTACGACATGAACAATCAGCCCCAGCATTTT. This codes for CASSYDMNNQPQHF.

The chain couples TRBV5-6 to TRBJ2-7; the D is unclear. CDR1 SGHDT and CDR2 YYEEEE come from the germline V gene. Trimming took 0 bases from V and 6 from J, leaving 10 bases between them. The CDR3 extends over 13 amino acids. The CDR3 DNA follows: TGTGCCAGCAGCTTGGCGGCAGTCCCCGAGCAGTACTTC. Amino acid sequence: CASSLAAVPEQYF.

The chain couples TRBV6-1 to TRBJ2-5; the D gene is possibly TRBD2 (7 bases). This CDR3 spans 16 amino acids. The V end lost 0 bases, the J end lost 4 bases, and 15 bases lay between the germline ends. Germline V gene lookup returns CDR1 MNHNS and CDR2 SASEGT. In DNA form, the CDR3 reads TGTGCCAGCAGTGAAGCGCCCGGGGGGCAAGGAGAGACCCAGTACTTC. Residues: CASSEAPGGQGETQYF.

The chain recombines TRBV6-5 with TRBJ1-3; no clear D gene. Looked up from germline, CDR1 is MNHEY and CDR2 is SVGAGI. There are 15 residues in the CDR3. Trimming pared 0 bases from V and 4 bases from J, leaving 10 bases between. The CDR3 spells CASSYSGRVGNTIYF. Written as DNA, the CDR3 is TGTGCCAGCAGTTACTCGGGTCGGGTCGGAAACACCATATATTTT.

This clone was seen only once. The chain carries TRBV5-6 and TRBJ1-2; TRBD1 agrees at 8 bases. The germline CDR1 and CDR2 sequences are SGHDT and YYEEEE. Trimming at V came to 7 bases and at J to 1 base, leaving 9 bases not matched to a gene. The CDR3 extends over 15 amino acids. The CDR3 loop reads CASSPRTGFNYGYTF. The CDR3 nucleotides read TGTGCCAGCTCACCCCGGACAGGGTTTAACTATGGCTACACCTTC. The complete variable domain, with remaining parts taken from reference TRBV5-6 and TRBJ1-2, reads DAGVTQSPTHLIKTRGQQVTLRCSPKSGHDTVSWYQQALGQGPQFIFQYYEEEERQRGNFPDRFSGHQFPNYSSELNVNALLLGDSALYLCASSPRTGFNYGYTFGSGTRLTVV.

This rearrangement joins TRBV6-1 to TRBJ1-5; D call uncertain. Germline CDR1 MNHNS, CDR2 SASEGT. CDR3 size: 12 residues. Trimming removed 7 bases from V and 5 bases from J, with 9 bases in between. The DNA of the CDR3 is TGTGCCAGCATAGGGAATGATCAGCCCCAGCATTTT. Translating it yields CASIGNDQPQHF.